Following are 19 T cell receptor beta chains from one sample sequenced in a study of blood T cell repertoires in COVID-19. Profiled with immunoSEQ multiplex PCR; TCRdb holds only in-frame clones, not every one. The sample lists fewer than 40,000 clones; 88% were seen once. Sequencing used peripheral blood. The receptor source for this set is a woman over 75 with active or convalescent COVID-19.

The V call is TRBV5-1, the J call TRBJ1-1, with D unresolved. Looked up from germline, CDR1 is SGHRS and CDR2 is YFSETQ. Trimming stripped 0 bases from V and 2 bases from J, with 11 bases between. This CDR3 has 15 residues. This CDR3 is CASSLDGFKNTEAFF. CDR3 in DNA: TGCGCCAGCAGCTTGGACGGGTTCAAAAACACTGAAGCTTTCTTT.

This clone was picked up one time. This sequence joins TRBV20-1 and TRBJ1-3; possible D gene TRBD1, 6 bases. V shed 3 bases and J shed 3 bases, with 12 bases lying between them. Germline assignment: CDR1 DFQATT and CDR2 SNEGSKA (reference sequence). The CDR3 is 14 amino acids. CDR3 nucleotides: TGCAGTGCTAGTAGGGACACCCGTGGAAACACCATATATTTT. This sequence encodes CSASRDTRGNTIYF.

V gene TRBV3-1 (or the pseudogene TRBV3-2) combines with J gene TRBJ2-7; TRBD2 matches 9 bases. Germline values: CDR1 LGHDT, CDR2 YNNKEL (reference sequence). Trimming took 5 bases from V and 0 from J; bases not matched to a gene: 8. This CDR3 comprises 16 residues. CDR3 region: CASSFFPSGNSYEQYF. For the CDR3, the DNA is TGTGCCAGCAGCTTCTTCCCTAGCGGGAACTCCTACGAGCAGTACTTC.

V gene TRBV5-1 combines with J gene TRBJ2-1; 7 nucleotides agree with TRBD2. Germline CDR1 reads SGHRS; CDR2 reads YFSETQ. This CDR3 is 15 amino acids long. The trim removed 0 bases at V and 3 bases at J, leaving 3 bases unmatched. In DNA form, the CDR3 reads TGCGCCAGCAGCTTGGTTCCTAGCGGCTACAATGAGCAGTTCTTC. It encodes CASSLVPSGYNEQFF.

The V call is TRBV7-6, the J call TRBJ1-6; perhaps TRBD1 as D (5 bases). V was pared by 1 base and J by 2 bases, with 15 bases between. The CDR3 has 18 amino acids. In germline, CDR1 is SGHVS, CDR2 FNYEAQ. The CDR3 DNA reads TGTGCCAGCAGCTTAGATGGGGGGGGTCCTACCTATAATTCACCCCTCCACTTT. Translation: CASSLDGGGPTYNSPLHF.

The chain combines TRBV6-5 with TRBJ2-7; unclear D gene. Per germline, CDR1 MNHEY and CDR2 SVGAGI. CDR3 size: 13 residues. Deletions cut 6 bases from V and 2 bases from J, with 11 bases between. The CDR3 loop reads CASRKTGTYEQYF. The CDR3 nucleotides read TGTGCCAGCAGAAAGACGGGTACCTACGAGCAGTACTTC.

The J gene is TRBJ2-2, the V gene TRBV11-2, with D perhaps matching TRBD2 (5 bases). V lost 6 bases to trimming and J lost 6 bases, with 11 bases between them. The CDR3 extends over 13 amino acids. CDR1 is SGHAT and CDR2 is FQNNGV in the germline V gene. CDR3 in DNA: TGTGCCAGCAGGTTGAATAGCGCCGGGGAGCTGTTTTTT. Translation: CASRLNSAGELFF.

The CDR3 is CASSPTRSTDTQYF. CDR3 DNA sequence: TGTGCCAGCAGCCCGACTCGCAGCACAGATACGCAGTATTTT. The V gene is TRBV9, the J gene TRBJ2-3; D unclear. Trimming removed 4 bases from V and 0 bases from J, with 9 bases in between. Germline CDR1 and CDR2: SGDLS and YYNGEE. The CDR3 contains 14 residues.

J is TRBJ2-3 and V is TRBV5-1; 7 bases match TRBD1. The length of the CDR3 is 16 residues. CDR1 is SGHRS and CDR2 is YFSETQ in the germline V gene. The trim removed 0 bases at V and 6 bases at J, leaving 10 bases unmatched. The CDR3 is CASSLALGQLTDTQYF. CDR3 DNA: TGCGCCAGCAGCTTGGCCCTGGGACAGCTCACGGATACGCAGTATTTT.

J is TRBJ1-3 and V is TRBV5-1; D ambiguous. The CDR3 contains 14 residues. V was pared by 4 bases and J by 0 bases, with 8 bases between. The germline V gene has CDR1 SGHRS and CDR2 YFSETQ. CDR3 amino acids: CASSQQSSGNTIYF. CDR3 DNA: TGCGCCAGCAGCCAACAGAGCTCTGGAAACACCATATATTTT.

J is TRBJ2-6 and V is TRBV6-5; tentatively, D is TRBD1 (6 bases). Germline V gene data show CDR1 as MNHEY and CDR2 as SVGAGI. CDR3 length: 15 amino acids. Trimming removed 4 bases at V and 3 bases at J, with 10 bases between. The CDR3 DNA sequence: TGTGCCAGCAGTTCACAGGGCTATGGGGCCAACGTCCTGACTTTC. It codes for CASSSQGYGANVLTF.

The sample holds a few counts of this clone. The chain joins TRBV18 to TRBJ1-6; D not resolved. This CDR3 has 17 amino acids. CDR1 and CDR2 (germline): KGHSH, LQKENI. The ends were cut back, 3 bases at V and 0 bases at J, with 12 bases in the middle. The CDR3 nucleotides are TGTGCCAGCTCACCGTTTAAAGGGAGCTCCTATAATTCACCCCTCCACTTT. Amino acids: CASSPFKGSSYNSPLHF.

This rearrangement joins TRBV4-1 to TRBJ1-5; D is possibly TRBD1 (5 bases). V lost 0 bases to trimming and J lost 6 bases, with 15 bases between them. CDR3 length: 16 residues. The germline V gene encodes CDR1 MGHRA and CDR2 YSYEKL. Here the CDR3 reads CASSQEAWGNTQPQHF. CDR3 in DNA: TGCGCCAGCAGCCAAGAGGCCTGGGGCAACACTCAGCCCCAGCATTTT.

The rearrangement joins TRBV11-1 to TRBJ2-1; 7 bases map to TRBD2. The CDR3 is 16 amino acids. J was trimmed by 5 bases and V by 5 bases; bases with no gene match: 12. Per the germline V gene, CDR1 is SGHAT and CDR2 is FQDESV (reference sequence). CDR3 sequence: CASSPRGEGTNNEQFF. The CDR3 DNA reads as TGTGCCAGCAGCCCTAGGGGAGAGGGGACTAACAATGAGCAGTTCTTC. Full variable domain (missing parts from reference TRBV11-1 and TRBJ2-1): EAEVAQSPRYKITEKSQAVAFWCDPISGHATLYWYRQILGQGPELLVQFQDESVVDDSQLPKDRFSAERLKGVDSTLKIQPAELGDSAMYLCASSPRGEGTNNEQFFGPGTRLTVL.

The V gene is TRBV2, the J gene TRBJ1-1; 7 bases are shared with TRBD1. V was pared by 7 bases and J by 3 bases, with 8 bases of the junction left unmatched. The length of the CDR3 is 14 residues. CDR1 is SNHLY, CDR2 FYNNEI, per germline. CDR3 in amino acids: CASTEGQVHTEAFF. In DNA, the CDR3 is TGTGCCAGCACCGAAGGACAGGTTCACACTGAAGCTTTCTTT.

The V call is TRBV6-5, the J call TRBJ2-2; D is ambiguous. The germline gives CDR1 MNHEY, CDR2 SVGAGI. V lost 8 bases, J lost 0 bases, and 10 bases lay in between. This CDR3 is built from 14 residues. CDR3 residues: CASLRHTNTGELFF. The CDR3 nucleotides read TGTGCCAGCTTGAGACACACGAACACCGGGGAGCTGTTTTTT.

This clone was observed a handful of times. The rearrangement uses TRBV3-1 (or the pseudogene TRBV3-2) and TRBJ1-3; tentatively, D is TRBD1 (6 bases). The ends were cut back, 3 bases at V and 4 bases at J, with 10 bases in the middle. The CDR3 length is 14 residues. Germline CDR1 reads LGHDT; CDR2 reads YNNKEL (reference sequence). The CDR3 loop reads CASSQRTAGNTIYF. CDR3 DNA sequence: TGTGCCAGCAGCCAGCGGACAGCCGGAAACACCATATATTTT.

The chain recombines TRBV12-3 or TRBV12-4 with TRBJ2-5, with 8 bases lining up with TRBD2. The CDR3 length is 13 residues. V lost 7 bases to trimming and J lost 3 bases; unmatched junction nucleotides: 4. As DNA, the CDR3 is TGTGCCAGCACAGCGGGGGAAGAAGAGACCCAGTACTTC. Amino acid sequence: CASTAGEEETQYF.

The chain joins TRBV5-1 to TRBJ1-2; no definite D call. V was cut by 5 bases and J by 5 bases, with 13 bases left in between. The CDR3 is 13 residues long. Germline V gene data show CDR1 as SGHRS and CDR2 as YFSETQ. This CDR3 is CASRGLGLYGYTF. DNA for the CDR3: TGCGCCAGCAGGGGTCTGGGCCTTTATGGCTACACCTTC.